This T cell receptor beta chain is drawn from a study of blood T cell repertoires in COVID-19 (dated by TCRdb to 2019 to 2021). For the study in its entirety: Samples from collaborators originated in the United States, Italy and Spain and spanned both the acute and convalescent phases of COVID-19. The prospective study material was composed of cDNA or gDNA derived from T cells, B-cell-depleted T cells, or PBMCs. The dataset comprised deeply sampled blood TCRbeta repertoires from subjects exposed to, actively infected with, or recovered from COVID-19. The repertoires were released in a freely available public database intended as a resource for research on the immune response to SARS-CoV-2. The samples were drawn from two sources: the first 160 participants of the ongoing ImmuneRACE study, and about 1,300 subjects contributed by 6 global collaborators. Nearly every sample came with metadata listing a de-identified subject ID, COVID-19 status, age in years and sex. Where available, HLA class I and class II types were obtained from metadata supplied by the sample provider rather than from assay-based typing.

For this clone: Its antigen is still unknown. No qualities accompany the bases; no much larger clone lies one base away.

Participants in the prospective study were enrolled through a virtual design, were aged roughly 18 to 100 years, and lived in 24 United States geographic areas. In the prospective study, participants were assigned to cohorts based on the clinical history participants reported in a screening survey and a study questionnaire. Recovered participants in ImmuneRACE Cohort 3 were defined by two consecutive negative NP/OP PCR tests, clearance by a healthcare professional, or resolution of symptoms. In the prospective study, whole blood, serum and a nasopharyngeal or oropharyngeal swab were collected from each participant by mobile phlebotomists. Additional blood draws and questionnaires over an approximately 2-month period could optionally be provided by prospective study participants. Before DNA extraction, blood samples from the prospective study were shipped at room temperature or frozen. On the study overall, not on this receptor specifically: The amount of clinical and demographic metadata varied by source and participant and was provided uncurated.

TCRbeta CDR3 regions were amplified from genomic DNA by means of the immunoSEQ Assay, a bias-controlled multiplex PCR. On the study's bioinformatics: The number of nucleated cells in each sample was estimated by amplification of reference gene primers within the assay. To quantify the absolute abundance of each unique TCRbeta CDR3 rearrangement, sequence reads were collapsed and filtered. For each sample, productive Simpson clonality was calculated as the square root of Simpson's diversity index across productive rearrangements. Entries here come from immuneACCESS through TCRdb and include only in-frame sequences with V and J called. Some clones fail to appear in such tables; in the studies checked, an unresolved V gene covers under half of the shortfall, and the cause of the remainder is unknown. That table furnishes V, J and clone size, whereas the DNA furnished D and trimming. For this sample the table gives some 260,000 clones, of which around 89% were detected only once. 8.8% of the sample belongs to the ten largest clones.

The CDR3 numbers 15 residues from cysteine through phenylalanine. Only the CDR3 DNA is retained, 45 bases long and in frame from the first base. Based on the germline V gene, the CDR1 and CDR2 sequences are MNHNS and SASEGT. Cut back by 0 bases and 2 bases, the V and J ends lie 10 bases apart. The chain joins TRBV6-1 to TRBJ2-5; the D segment could be TRBD1, given 6 matching bases. The sequencing sample was made of PBMCs or T cells enriched from blood (not recorded which). This clonotype was obtained from a man aged 35-49 years who had recovered from COVID-19. Read as DNA, the sequence is TGTGCCAGCAGTGAAGCCTGGGACATTCAAGAGACCCAGTACTTC. The encoded protein is CASSEAWDIQETQYF.